This T cell receptor (beta chain) was documented in a study of cytomegalovirus exposure and HLA in healthy donors. A multiplex PCR was run with 60 Vbeta primers and 13 Jbeta primers. Libraries were prepared by immunoSEQ multiplex PCR; TCRdb keeps only in-frame clonotypes and omits some of them. The sample lists 95,000 to 150,000 clones; approximately 66% were seen once. General observations from the study: DRB1 had the most TCR associations and HLA-C the fewest, a later analysis found, with rates varying by HLA locus. TCR beta sequences numbering around 15,000 were associated with HLA alleles at 0.05 false discovery rate in a later analysis.

As concerns this clone: Its antigen is not identified.

The clonotype was recovered from a woman aged 35 to 49 in good health and CMV-seropositive. The sequenced sample was PBMCs.

CDR3 amino acids: CASRIAGSSYEQYF. The CDR3 bases are TGTGCCAGCAGAATAGCGGGAAGCTCCTACGAGCAGTACTTC. V and J are TRBV27 and TRBJ2-5; 8 bases align to TRBD2. The J call may be mistaken, given a closer DNA end match to TRBJ2-7. The germline gives CDR1 MNHEY, CDR2 SMNVEV (reference sequence). This CDR3 comprises 14 residues.